The T cell receptor beta chain described here comes from a study of T cell responses to AZD1222 COVID-19 vaccine. The assay was immunoSEQ multiplex PCR, and TCRdb's table has in-frame clones only and misses some. Of around 80,000 clones detected, approximately 83% appear once; the ten largest clones hold approximately 1.3%. V shed 6 bases and J 0 bases; nucleotides not matched to a gene: 7. Germline V gene lookup returns CDR1 SEHNR and CDR2 FQNEAQ (reference sequence). The CDR3 runs 15 residues. The TCR originated in an adult who received the AZD1222 COVID-19 vaccine. The starting material was peripheral blood, obtained 28 days after the second AZD1222 dose. V gene TRBV7-9 combines with J gene TRBJ1-1; 7 bases fit TRBD1. Written as DNA, the CDR3 is TGTGCCAGCAGTCCCGGAACAGGGGTGAACACTGAAGCTTTCTTT. It yields the protein CASSPGTGVNTEAFF.